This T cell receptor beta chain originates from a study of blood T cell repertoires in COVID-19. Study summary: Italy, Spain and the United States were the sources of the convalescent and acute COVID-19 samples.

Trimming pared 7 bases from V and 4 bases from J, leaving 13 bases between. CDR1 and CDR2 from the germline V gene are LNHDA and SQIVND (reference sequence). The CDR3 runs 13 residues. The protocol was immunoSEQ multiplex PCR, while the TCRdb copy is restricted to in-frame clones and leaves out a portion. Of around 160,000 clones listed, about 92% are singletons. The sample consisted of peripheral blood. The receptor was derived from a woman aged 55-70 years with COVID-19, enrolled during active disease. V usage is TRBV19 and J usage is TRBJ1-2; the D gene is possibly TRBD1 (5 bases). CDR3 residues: CASTQDNAYGYTF. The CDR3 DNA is TGTGCCAGTACCCAGGACAACGCCTATGGCTACACCTTC.